This T cell receptor (beta chain) came from a study of T-cell memory formation after mild COVID-19. One entry per CDR3 protein results from TCRdb running MiXCR on the 5' RACE reads. The data contain 300,000 to 400,000 distinct CDR3 sequences, around 27% of them singletons. CDR3 length equals 14 residues. V shed 2 bases and J shed 6 bases, with 11 bases lying between them. Germline V lookup: CDR1 SGHAT, CDR2 FQNNGV. This sequence joins TRBV11-2 and TRBJ1-5; D is undetermined. This sequence originates from an adult woman who had mild COVID-19 (a few samples of this study predate the infection). Cell type and time point are not known. Sequenced material: PBMCs or a T cell subset sorted from them (not recorded which). CDR3 residues: CASSLNIGSQPQHF. The CDR3 DNA is TGTGCCAGCAGCTTAAACATAGGGAGTCAGCCCCAGCATTTT. The whole variable domain, remainder taken from reference TRBV11-2 and TRBJ1-5, is EAGVAQSPRYKIIEKRQSVAFWCNPISGHATLYWYQQILGQGPKLLIQFQNNGVVDDSQLPKDRFSAERLKGVDSTLKIQPAKLEDSAVYLCASSLNIGSQPQHFGDGTRLSIL.